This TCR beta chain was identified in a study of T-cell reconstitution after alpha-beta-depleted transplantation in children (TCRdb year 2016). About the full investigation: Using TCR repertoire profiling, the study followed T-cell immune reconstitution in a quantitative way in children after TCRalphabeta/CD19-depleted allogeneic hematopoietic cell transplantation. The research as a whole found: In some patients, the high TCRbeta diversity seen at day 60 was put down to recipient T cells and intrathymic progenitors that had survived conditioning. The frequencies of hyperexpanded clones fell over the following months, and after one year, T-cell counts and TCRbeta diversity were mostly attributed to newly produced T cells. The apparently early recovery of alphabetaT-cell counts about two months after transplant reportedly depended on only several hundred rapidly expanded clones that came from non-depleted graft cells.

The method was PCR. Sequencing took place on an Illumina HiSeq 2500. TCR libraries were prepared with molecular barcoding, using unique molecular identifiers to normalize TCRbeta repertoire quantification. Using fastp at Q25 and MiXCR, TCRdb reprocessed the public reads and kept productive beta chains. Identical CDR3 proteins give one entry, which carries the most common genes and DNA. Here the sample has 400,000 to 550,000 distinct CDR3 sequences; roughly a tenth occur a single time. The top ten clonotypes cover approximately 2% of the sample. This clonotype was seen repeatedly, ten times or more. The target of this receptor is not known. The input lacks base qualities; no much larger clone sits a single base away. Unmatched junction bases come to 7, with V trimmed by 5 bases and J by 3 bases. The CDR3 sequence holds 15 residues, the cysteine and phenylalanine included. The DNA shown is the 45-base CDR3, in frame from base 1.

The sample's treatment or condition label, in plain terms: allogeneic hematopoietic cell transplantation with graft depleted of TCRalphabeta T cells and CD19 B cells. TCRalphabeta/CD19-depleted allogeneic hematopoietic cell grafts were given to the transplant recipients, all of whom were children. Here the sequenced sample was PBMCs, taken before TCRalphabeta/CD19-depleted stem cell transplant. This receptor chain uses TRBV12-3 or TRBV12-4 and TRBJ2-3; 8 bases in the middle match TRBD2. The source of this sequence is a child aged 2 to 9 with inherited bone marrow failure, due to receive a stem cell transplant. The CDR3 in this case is CASSLQRERTDTQYF. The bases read TGTGCCAGCAGTCTCCAGCGGGAGAGGACAGATACGCAGTATTTT.